The 22 T cell receptor beta chains below come from one sample, sequenced in a study of T cell changes during pregnancy in multiple sclerosis. Produced via immunoSEQ multiplex PCR; TCRdb's table is partial and in-frame only. The repertoire includes about 84,000 clones, approximately 93% of them detected once, and more than 0.95% sits in the top ten. The sequencing here drew on peripheral blood, taken in the second trimester of pregnancy. These receptors were taken from a female donor in good health, enrolled as a control in a pregnancy study.

The chain employs TRBV2 and TRBJ2-5; a possible D gene is TRBD2 (7 bases). The CDR3 totals 14 residues. The germline CDR1 and CDR2 sequences are SNHLY and FYNNEI. The V end was cut by 6 bases, the J end by 1 base, with 12 bases between. The CDR3: CASRIGGPQETQYF. CDR3 DNA sequence: TGTGCCAGCAGAATCGGGGGGCCCCAAGAGACCCAGTACTTC.

The chain employs TRBV19 and TRBJ1-2, with TRBD1 matching 9 bases. The CDR3 totals 13 residues. From germline, CDR1 is LNHDA and CDR2 SQIVND (reference sequence). The J segment lost 5 bases and the V segment lost 10 bases, leaving 8 bases of the junction unmatched. The CDR3: CATEPGQGYGYTF. The CDR3, as DNA: TGTGCCACCGAACCGGGACAGGGTTATGGCTACACCTTC. Complete variable domain (other parts from reference TRBV19 and TRBJ1-2): DGGITQSPKYLFRKEGQNVTLSCEQNLNHDAMYWYRQDPGQGLRLIYYSQIVNDFQKGDIAEGYSVSREKKESFPLTVTSAQKNPTAFYLCATEPGQGYGYTFGSGTRLTVV.

The V gene is TRBV28, the J gene TRBJ2-2, with 8 bases aligning to TRBD1. J was trimmed by 3 bases and V by 2 bases; bases with no gene match: 8. The germline gives CDR1 MDHEN, CDR2 SYDVKM. The CDR3 runs to 17 residues. DNA of the CDR3: TGTGCCAGCAGTTTACTCGGGACAGGTCATTACACCGGGGAGCTGTTTTTT. Amino acids: CASSLLGTGHYTGELFF.

CDR3 bases: TGTGCCAGCAGCTTGTGGAGCTCTGGAAACACCATATATTTT. It encodes CASSLWSSGNTIYF. This sequence joins TRBV13 and TRBJ1-3; D is unresolved. The V gene's germline CDR1 is PRHDT and CDR2 FYEKMQ (reference sequence). This CDR3 has 14 amino acids. The V end was cut by 3 bases, the J end by 0 bases, with 6 bases between.

The CDR3 reads CASSIPGTGATGELFF. Here the CDR3 DNA reads TGTGCCAGCAGCATCCCGGGGACAGGGGCCACCGGGGAGCTGTTTTTT. The chain couples TRBV21-1 to TRBJ2-2; the table gives TRBD1 as D, unverified against the DNA. TRBV21-1 is deemed a pseudogene. The CDR3 length is 16 residues.

This clone was detected only once. This chain joins TRBV6-4 and TRBJ2-6, with D uncertain. CDR1 MRHNA and CDR2 SNTAGT come from the germline V gene. The length of the CDR3 is 14 residues. Trimming cost V 10 bases and J 2 bases, with 12 bases left between them. The CDR3 loop is CATLPTAGANVLTF. CDR3 DNA: TGTGCCACCTTGCCCACAGCTGGGGCCAACGTCCTGACTTTC.

This chain links TRBV27 with TRBJ1-5; 10 bases match TRBD1. Trimming at V came to 5 bases and at J to 0 bases, leaving 7 bases not matched to a gene. The length of the CDR3 is 17 residues. Germline CDR1 reads MNHEY; CDR2 reads SMNVEV (reference sequence). The CDR3 bases are TGTGCCAGCAGTCCCGGGACAGGGGCCTATAGCAATCAGCCCCAGCATTTT. Translation gives CASSPGTGAYSNQPQHF.

The chain employs TRBV29-1 and TRBJ1-2, with D perhaps matching TRBD1 (5 bases). The CDR3 spans 13 residues. Trimming took 0 bases from V and 4 from J, leaving 9 bases between them. CDR1 and CDR2 (germline): SQVTM, ANQGSEA. CDR3: CSVEEGTGYGYTF. In DNA, the CDR3 is TGCAGCGTTGAAGAGGGTACAGGCTATGGCTACACCTTC.

This sequence joins TRBV18 and TRBJ1-5; no firm D call. Germline V gene lookup returns CDR1 KGHSH and CDR2 LQKENI. The V end was cut by 1 base, the J end by 0 bases, with 7 bases between. The CDR3 has 15 amino acids. The CDR3 bases are TGTGCCAGCTCACCACAGGCGGATAGCAATCAGCCCCAGCATTTT. Amino acid sequence: CASSPQADSNQPQHF.

The chain joins TRBV28 to TRBJ1-3; D not certain. Trimming left V 4 bases short and J 3 bases short, with 13 bases between. This CDR3 has 15 residues. Per the germline V gene, CDR1 is MDHEN and CDR2 is SYDVKM. CDR3 DNA sequence: TGTGCCAGCAGTTCCCTTACGAGGAATGGAAACACCATATATTTT. Translated: CASSSLTRNGNTIYF.

The chain carries TRBV7-2 and TRBJ2-7, with D perhaps TRBD1 (6 bases). The CDR3 sequence is 14 residues long. V dropped 0 bases and J dropped 5 bases, with 11 bases sitting between them. Germline V gene lookup returns CDR1 SGHTA and CDR2 FQGNSA. The CDR3 here is CASSLATGWDEQYF. The CDR3 nucleotides read TGTGCCAGCAGCTTAGCAACAGGGTGGGACGAGCAGTACTTC.

This chain links TRBV5-1 with TRBJ2-5, with 7 bases identical to TRBD1. V shed 3 bases, J shed 3 bases, and the junction held 5 bases outside the gene matches. The CDR3 has 14 residues. Germline assignment: CDR1 SGHRS and CDR2 YFSETQ. CDR3 nucleotides: TGCGCCAGCAGCTCTGGTACAGGGGAAGAGACCCAGTACTTC. Protein: CASSSGTGEETQYF.

The rearrangement uses TRBV27 and TRBJ1-4, with a tentative D call TRBD1 (6 bases). The CDR3 covers 15 residues. CDR1 is MNHEY and CDR2 is SMNVEV in the germline V gene (reference sequence). V gave up 3 bases and J gave up 7 bases, with 15 bases separating them. The CDR3 region has the DNA TGTGCCAGCAGTTTGGGGGCAGGACCAGTTGAAAAACTGTTTTTT. Translated, it gives CASSLGAGPVEKLFF.

The rearrangement joins TRBV5-1 to TRBJ2-1; 8 nucleotides line up with TRBD1. In germline, CDR1 is SGHRS, CDR2 YFSETQ. The CDR3 sequence is 12 residues long. V lost 3 bases to trimming and J lost 15 bases; unmatched junction nucleotides: 8. CDR3 sequence reads: CASSSTGQGPFF. As DNA, the CDR3 is TGCGCCAGCAGCTCTACCGGACAGGGACCGTTCTTC.

The V call is TRBV5-6, the J call TRBJ2-5; D remains ambiguous. V was clipped by 3 bases and J by 5 bases, with 11 bases between them. The CDR3 length is 13 residues. Germline-derived CDR1 and CDR2 are SGHDT and YYEEEE. CDR3: CASSSQFPETQYF. As DNA, the CDR3 is TGTGCCAGCAGCTCCCAGTTTCCCGAGACCCAGTACTTC.

This clone was seen just once. The CDR3 reads CASSRQDIAKNIQYF. DNA of the CDR3: TGTGCCAGTAGTAGACAGGACATAGCCAAAAACATTCAGTACTTC. This rearrangement joins TRBV19 to TRBJ2-4, with D maybe TRBD1 (6 bases). V was trimmed by 4 bases and J by 0 bases, leaving 10 bases between them. This CDR3 region has 15 residues. Germline CDR1 LNHDA, CDR2 SQIVND (reference sequence).

This chain uses TRBV7-6 with TRBJ1-2, with TRBD1 as a possible D gene (6 bases). This CDR3 spans 16 amino acids. Looked up from germline, CDR1 is SGHVS and CDR2 is FNYEAQ. V was cut by 5 bases and J by 3 bases, with 19 bases left in between. The CDR3 sequence: CASSPEYGGGYYGYTF. The CDR3 DNA reads as TGTGCCAGCAGCCCGGAATATGGGGGCGGCTACTATGGCTACACCTTC.

A word on this clone: One end of the junction fails to match germline, which may point to a read error. This chain links TRBV7-2 with TRBJ2-6; D is possibly TRBD1 (6 bases). The CDR3 has 17 amino acids. CDR1 is SGHTA and CDR2 is FQGNSA in the germline V gene. The CDR3 sequence is CASNLRVTGTGANVLTF. DNA of the CDR3: TGTGCCAGCAACTTAAGGGTAACAGGGACTGGGGCCAACGTCCTGACTTTC.

This clone appeared once. The CDR3 sequence: CASSQRGGYEKLFF. The CDR3 region has the DNA TGTGCCAGCAGCCAACGGGGAGGTTATGAAAAACTGTTTTTT. This sequence joins TRBV14 and TRBJ1-4; no clear D gene. CDR3 length: 14 residues. Trimming took 2 bases from V and 6 from J, leaving 10 bases between them. CDR1 is SGHDN, CDR2 FVKESK, per germline.

The rearrangement uses TRBV13 and TRBJ2-1; D may be TRBD1 (6 bases). This CDR3 has 14 amino acids. From germline, CDR1 is PRHDT and CDR2 FYEKMQ (reference sequence). Trimming shortened V by 7 bases and J by 7 bases, and 17 bases separated the two germline ends. The CDR3 protein is CASTKGGRMNEQFF. The CDR3 nucleotides read TGTGCCAGCACTAAAGGGGGAAGAATGAATGAGCAGTTCTTC.

The chain joins TRBV28 to TRBJ1-5; TRBD1 aligns across 9 bases. The junction had 8 bases not matched to a gene; V was cut back by 5 bases and J by 6 bases. There are 15 residues in the CDR3. Germline V gene data show CDR1 as MDHEN and CDR2 as SYDVKM. The CDR3 spells CASSAPGQGGQPQHF. In DNA, the CDR3 is TGTGCCAGCAGTGCGCCGGGACAGGGAGGTCAGCCCCAGCATTTT.

The gene calls are TRBV11-3 and TRBJ2-7; 10 nucleotides match TRBD1. The germline V gene has CDR1 SGHNT and CDR2 YENEEA. The CDR3 totals 15 residues. J gave up 9 bases and V 2 bases, and 10 bases lay outside the gene matches. CDR3 bases: TGTGCCAGCAGCTTATCCGGGACAGGGGATAATACGCAGTACTTC. Translation: CASSLSGTGDNTQYF. Complete variable domain (other parts from reference TRBV11-3 and TRBJ2-7): EAGVVQSPRYKIIEKKQPVAFWCNPISGHNTLYWYLQNLGQGPELLIRYENEEAVDDSQLPKDRFSAERLKGVDSTLKIQPAELGDSAVYLCASSLSGTGDNTQYFGPGTRLTVT.